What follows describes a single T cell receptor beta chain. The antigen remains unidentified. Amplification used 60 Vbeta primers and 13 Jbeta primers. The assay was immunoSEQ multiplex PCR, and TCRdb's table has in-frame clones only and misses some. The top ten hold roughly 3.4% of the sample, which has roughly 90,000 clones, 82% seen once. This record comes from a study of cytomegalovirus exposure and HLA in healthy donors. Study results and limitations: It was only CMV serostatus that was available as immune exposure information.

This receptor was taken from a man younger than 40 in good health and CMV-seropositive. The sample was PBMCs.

The DNA of the CDR3 is TGTGCCAGCAGCTCCGGGACTAGCGGGATGTTGGAGACCCAGTACTTC. It translates to CASSSGTSGMLETQYF. The rearrangement joins TRBV7-7 to TRBJ2-5, with TRBD2 matching over 13 bases. This CDR3 has 16 amino acids. The trim removed 4 bases at V and 5 bases at J, leaving 7 bases unmatched. The V gene's germline CDR1 is SSHAT and CDR2 FNYEAQ (reference sequence). Looking up the rest from reference TRBV7-7 and TRBJ2-5 gives the full variable domain: GAGVSQSPRYKVTKRGQDVTLRCDPISSHATLYWYQQALGQGPEFLTYFNYEAQPDKSGLPSDRFSAERPEGSISTLTIQRTEQRDSAMYRCASSSGTSGMLETQYFGPGTRLLVL.